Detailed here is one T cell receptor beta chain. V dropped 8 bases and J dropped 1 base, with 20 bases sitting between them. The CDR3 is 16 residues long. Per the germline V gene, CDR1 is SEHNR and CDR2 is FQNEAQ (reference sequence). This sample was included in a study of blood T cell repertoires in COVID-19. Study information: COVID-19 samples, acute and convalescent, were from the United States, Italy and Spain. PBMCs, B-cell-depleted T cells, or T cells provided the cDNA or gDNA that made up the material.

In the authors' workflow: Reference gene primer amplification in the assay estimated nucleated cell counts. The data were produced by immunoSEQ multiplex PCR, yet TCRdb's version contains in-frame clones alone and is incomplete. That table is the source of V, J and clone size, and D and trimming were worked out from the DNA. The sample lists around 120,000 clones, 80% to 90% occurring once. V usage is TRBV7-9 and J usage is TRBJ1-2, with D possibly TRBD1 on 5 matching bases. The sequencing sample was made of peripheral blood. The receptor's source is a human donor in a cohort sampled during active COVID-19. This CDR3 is CASGRARGGGNYGYTF. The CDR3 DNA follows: TGTGCCAGCGGAAGGGCGCGGGGCGGCGGTAACTATGGCTACACCTTC.